The next 19 T cell receptor beta chains were all read from a single sample in a study of cytomegalovirus exposure and HLA in healthy donors. The PCR contained 60 Vbeta and 13 Jbeta primers. Profiling relied on immunoSEQ multiplex PCR, and the TCRdb table lists in-frame clones only, not all of them. This table holds about 140,000 clones, roughly 76% found once. The sample taken for sequencing was PBMCs. The receptors stem from a female donor in good health and CMV-seronegative.

The chain carries TRBV29-1 and TRBJ1-2; D is undetermined. This CDR3 has 12 residues. In germline, CDR1 is SQVTM, CDR2 ANQGSEA. The ends were cut back, 4 bases at V and 4 bases at J, with 10 bases in the middle. This chain's CDR3 is CSVVVRGYGYTF. The CDR3 nucleotides read TGCAGCGTTGTGGTTAGAGGCTATGGCTACACCTTC.

The chain joins TRBV7-8 to TRBJ2-5; D unresolved. V lost 4 bases, J lost 2 bases, and 2 bases lay in between. From germline, CDR1 is SGHVS and CDR2 FQNEAQ. This CDR3 is built from 11 residues. The CDR3 loop is CASSSQETQYF. The CDR3 DNA reads TGTGCCAGCAGCTCGCAAGAGACCCAGTACTTC.

In its sample, this clone was seen a few times. The V gene is TRBV7-9, the J gene TRBJ2-7; possible D gene TRBD2, 7 bases. The V gene's germline CDR1 is SEHNR and CDR2 FQNEAQ (reference sequence). The CDR3 is made up of 13 amino acids. V shed 3 bases and J shed 5 bases, with 11 bases lying between them. CDR3 protein: CASSFRGANEQYF. As DNA, the CDR3 is TGTGCCAGCAGCTTCCGGGGGGCGAACGAGCAGTACTTC.

This clone was counted once. The chain has TRBV7-6 and TRBJ2-3; the D gene is possibly TRBD2 (6 bases). Trimming left V 4 bases short and J 1 base short, with 9 bases between. Germline lookup yields CDR1 SGHVS and CDR2 FNYEAQ. This CDR3 comprises 14 residues. The chain's CDR3 is CASSSREGTDTQYF. The CDR3 DNA reads as TGTGCCAGCAGCTCCAGGGAGGGCACAGATACGCAGTATTTT.

The chain links TRBV10-2 to TRBJ2-7; 8 nucleotides match TRBD2. The V segment lost 2 bases and the J segment 2 bases; nucleotides outside the gene matches: 8. This CDR3 spans 16 amino acids. Germline loops: CDR1 WSHSY, CDR2 SAAADI. The CDR3 spells CASSEPRGSGTYEQYF. As DNA, the CDR3 is TGCGCCAGCAGTGAGCCCCGGGGTAGCGGGACCTACGAGCAGTACTTC.

The rearrangement uses TRBV6-1 and TRBJ2-3, with TRBD2 matching 7 bases. The germline gives CDR1 MNHNS, CDR2 SASEGT. V was pared by 3 bases and J by 1 base, with 7 bases of the junction left unmatched. The CDR3 runs 16 residues. The CDR3 loop reads CASSDIFREGTDTQYF. For the CDR3, the DNA is TGTGCCAGCAGTGATATATTTCGGGAGGGCACAGATACGCAGTATTTT.

The chain is built from TRBV11-2 and TRBJ2-4; TRBD2 aligns across 8 bases. Germline assignment: CDR1 SGHAT and CDR2 FQNNGV. This CDR3 is built from 14 residues. Unmatched junction bases numbered 3, after V lost 3 bases and J lost 5 bases. CDR3 sequence (DNA): TGTGCCAGCAGCTTTAGCGGGATCGAAAACATTCAGTACTTC. Amino acid sequence: CASSFSGIENIQYF.

This rearrangement joins TRBV5-1 to TRBJ2-7; D is unclear. V lost 1 base and J lost 0, with 8 bases in between. Germline V lookup: CDR1 SGHRS, CDR2 YFSETQ. The CDR3 extends over 14 amino acids. CDR3 sequence reads: CASSLTVSSYEQYF. The CDR3 nucleotides are TGCGCCAGCAGCTTGACAGTTAGCTCCTACGAGCAGTACTTC.

This clone was recorded a few times. The J gene is TRBJ1-5, the V gene TRBV6-1; D may be TRBD1 (5 bases). The CDR3 length is 18 residues. Germline-derived CDR1 and CDR2 are MNHNS and SASEGT. V lost 3 bases, J lost 0 bases, and 18 bases lay in between. The CDR3 region has the DNA TGTGCCAGCAGTGAGCGGGGCCCCAAACAAATTAGCAATCAGCCCCAGCATTTT. The encoded protein is CASSERGPKQISNQPQHF.

The chain has TRBV29-1 and TRBJ2-1, with 10 bases aligning to TRBD2. The length of the CDR3 is 13 residues. The trim removed 7 bases at V and 8 bases at J, leaving 8 bases unmatched. CDR1 and CDR2 from the germline V gene are SQVTM and ANQGSEA. CDR3 in amino acids: CSAQSGRAHEQFF. Written as DNA, the CDR3 is TGCAGCGCCCAAAGCGGGAGGGCCCATGAGCAGTTCTTC.

This chain connects TRBV7-2 to TRBJ1-2; D unresolved. This CDR3 region has 15 residues. Trimming stripped 4 bases from V and 0 bases from J, with 12 bases between. Germline V gives CDR1 SGHTA, CDR2 FQGNSA. This chain's CDR3 is CASSSSRTTNYGYTF. As DNA, the CDR3 is TGTGCCAGCAGCTCTTCCAGGACTACTAACTATGGCTACACCTTC.

The genes are TRBV28 and TRBJ2-7; weak D call: TRBD1 (6 bases). Trimming took 3 bases from V and 2 from J, leaving 14 bases between them. Germline V CDR1 and CDR2: MDHEN, SYDVKM. CDR3 length: 15 residues. The CDR3 is CASSLGASRTYEQYF. Written as DNA, the CDR3 is TGTGCCAGCAGTTTGGGGGCCTCCCGGACCTACGAGCAGTACTTC. The full variable domain, rest sourced from reference TRBV28 and TRBJ2-7, is DVKVTQSSRYLVKRTGEKVFLECVQDMDHENMFWYRQDPGLGLRLIYFSYDVKMKEKGDIPEGYSVSREKKERFSLILESASTNQTSMYLCASSLGASRTYEQYFGPGTRLTVT.

This clone has a handful of counts. The chain couples TRBV5-1 to TRBJ1-4, with 7 bases identical to TRBD1. The CDR3 runs to 15 residues. The trim removed 3 bases at V and 4 bases at J, leaving 6 bases unmatched. Germline CDR1 reads SGHRS; CDR2 reads YFSETQ. CDR3 loop: CASSSSGGSNEKLFF. In DNA, the CDR3 is TGCGCCAGCAGCTCCTCAGGGGGTAGTAATGAAAAACTGTTTTTT.

Here the CDR3 reads CAWRSALGDRGRYTF. CDR3 coding DNA: TGTGCCTGGAGGTCCGCCCTTGGGGACAGAGGCCGGTACACCTTC. This chain links TRBV30 with TRBJ1-2, with 7 nucleotides matching TRBD1. Germline CDR1 and CDR2: GTSNPN and SVGIG (reference sequence). V lost 3 bases to trimming and J lost 11 bases; unmatched junction nucleotides: 18. This CDR3 comprises 15 residues.

This chain uses TRBV9 with TRBJ1-5, with 9 bases that match TRBD1. The CDR3 runs 16 residues. The junction had 12 bases not matched to a gene; V was cut back by 7 bases and J by 4 bases. Per germline, CDR1 SGDLS and CDR2 YYNGEE. The DNA for the CDR3 is TGTGCCAGCTTTTGGGACAGGGCCAATCTTAATCAGCCCCAGCATTTT. It is translated as CASFWDRANLNQPQHF.

The rearrangement joins TRBV6-5 to TRBJ1-5; D unclear. This CDR3 has 14 residues. Trimming pared 5 bases from V and 0 bases from J, leaving 8 bases between. Germline V CDR1 and CDR2: MNHEY, SVGAGI. CDR3 DNA sequence: TGTGCCAGCAGTACAAGTTATAGCAATCAGCCCCAGCATTTT. It specifies CASSTSYSNQPQHF.

This clone was observed a few times. The CDR3 protein is CASSPGLGLWYF. The CDR3 DNA sequence: TGTGCCAGCTCACCGGGACTAGGCCTGTGGTACTTC. The rearrangement joins TRBV18 to TRBJ2-7; TRBD2 matches 8 bases. This CDR3 region has 12 residues. The germline V gene encodes CDR1 KGHSH and CDR2 LQKENI. J gave up 12 bases and V 3 bases, and 7 bases lay outside the gene matches.

V is TRBV28 and J is TRBJ2-6, with TRBD2 matching 7 bases. This CDR3 region has 20 residues. Unmatched junction bases numbered 11, after V lost 0 bases and J lost 0 bases. CDR1 and CDR2 (germline): MDHEN, SYDVKM. Here the CDR3 reads CASSLWAGGKGSSGANVLTF. Here the CDR3 DNA reads TGTGCCAGCAGTTTATGGGCCGGGGGGAAAGGAAGCTCTGGGGCCAACGTCCTGACTTTC.

The chain joins TRBV18 to TRBJ2-1, with 14 positions matching TRBD2. The CDR3 spans 15 residues. Germline trimming cut 3 bases from V and 8 bases from J; bases unmatched to any gene: 3. Germline CDR1 and CDR2: KGHSH and LQKENI. CDR3 coding DNA: TGTGCCAGCTCACCCGGGACTAGCGGGAGCCATGAGCAGTTCTTC. It encodes CASSPGTSGSHEQFF.